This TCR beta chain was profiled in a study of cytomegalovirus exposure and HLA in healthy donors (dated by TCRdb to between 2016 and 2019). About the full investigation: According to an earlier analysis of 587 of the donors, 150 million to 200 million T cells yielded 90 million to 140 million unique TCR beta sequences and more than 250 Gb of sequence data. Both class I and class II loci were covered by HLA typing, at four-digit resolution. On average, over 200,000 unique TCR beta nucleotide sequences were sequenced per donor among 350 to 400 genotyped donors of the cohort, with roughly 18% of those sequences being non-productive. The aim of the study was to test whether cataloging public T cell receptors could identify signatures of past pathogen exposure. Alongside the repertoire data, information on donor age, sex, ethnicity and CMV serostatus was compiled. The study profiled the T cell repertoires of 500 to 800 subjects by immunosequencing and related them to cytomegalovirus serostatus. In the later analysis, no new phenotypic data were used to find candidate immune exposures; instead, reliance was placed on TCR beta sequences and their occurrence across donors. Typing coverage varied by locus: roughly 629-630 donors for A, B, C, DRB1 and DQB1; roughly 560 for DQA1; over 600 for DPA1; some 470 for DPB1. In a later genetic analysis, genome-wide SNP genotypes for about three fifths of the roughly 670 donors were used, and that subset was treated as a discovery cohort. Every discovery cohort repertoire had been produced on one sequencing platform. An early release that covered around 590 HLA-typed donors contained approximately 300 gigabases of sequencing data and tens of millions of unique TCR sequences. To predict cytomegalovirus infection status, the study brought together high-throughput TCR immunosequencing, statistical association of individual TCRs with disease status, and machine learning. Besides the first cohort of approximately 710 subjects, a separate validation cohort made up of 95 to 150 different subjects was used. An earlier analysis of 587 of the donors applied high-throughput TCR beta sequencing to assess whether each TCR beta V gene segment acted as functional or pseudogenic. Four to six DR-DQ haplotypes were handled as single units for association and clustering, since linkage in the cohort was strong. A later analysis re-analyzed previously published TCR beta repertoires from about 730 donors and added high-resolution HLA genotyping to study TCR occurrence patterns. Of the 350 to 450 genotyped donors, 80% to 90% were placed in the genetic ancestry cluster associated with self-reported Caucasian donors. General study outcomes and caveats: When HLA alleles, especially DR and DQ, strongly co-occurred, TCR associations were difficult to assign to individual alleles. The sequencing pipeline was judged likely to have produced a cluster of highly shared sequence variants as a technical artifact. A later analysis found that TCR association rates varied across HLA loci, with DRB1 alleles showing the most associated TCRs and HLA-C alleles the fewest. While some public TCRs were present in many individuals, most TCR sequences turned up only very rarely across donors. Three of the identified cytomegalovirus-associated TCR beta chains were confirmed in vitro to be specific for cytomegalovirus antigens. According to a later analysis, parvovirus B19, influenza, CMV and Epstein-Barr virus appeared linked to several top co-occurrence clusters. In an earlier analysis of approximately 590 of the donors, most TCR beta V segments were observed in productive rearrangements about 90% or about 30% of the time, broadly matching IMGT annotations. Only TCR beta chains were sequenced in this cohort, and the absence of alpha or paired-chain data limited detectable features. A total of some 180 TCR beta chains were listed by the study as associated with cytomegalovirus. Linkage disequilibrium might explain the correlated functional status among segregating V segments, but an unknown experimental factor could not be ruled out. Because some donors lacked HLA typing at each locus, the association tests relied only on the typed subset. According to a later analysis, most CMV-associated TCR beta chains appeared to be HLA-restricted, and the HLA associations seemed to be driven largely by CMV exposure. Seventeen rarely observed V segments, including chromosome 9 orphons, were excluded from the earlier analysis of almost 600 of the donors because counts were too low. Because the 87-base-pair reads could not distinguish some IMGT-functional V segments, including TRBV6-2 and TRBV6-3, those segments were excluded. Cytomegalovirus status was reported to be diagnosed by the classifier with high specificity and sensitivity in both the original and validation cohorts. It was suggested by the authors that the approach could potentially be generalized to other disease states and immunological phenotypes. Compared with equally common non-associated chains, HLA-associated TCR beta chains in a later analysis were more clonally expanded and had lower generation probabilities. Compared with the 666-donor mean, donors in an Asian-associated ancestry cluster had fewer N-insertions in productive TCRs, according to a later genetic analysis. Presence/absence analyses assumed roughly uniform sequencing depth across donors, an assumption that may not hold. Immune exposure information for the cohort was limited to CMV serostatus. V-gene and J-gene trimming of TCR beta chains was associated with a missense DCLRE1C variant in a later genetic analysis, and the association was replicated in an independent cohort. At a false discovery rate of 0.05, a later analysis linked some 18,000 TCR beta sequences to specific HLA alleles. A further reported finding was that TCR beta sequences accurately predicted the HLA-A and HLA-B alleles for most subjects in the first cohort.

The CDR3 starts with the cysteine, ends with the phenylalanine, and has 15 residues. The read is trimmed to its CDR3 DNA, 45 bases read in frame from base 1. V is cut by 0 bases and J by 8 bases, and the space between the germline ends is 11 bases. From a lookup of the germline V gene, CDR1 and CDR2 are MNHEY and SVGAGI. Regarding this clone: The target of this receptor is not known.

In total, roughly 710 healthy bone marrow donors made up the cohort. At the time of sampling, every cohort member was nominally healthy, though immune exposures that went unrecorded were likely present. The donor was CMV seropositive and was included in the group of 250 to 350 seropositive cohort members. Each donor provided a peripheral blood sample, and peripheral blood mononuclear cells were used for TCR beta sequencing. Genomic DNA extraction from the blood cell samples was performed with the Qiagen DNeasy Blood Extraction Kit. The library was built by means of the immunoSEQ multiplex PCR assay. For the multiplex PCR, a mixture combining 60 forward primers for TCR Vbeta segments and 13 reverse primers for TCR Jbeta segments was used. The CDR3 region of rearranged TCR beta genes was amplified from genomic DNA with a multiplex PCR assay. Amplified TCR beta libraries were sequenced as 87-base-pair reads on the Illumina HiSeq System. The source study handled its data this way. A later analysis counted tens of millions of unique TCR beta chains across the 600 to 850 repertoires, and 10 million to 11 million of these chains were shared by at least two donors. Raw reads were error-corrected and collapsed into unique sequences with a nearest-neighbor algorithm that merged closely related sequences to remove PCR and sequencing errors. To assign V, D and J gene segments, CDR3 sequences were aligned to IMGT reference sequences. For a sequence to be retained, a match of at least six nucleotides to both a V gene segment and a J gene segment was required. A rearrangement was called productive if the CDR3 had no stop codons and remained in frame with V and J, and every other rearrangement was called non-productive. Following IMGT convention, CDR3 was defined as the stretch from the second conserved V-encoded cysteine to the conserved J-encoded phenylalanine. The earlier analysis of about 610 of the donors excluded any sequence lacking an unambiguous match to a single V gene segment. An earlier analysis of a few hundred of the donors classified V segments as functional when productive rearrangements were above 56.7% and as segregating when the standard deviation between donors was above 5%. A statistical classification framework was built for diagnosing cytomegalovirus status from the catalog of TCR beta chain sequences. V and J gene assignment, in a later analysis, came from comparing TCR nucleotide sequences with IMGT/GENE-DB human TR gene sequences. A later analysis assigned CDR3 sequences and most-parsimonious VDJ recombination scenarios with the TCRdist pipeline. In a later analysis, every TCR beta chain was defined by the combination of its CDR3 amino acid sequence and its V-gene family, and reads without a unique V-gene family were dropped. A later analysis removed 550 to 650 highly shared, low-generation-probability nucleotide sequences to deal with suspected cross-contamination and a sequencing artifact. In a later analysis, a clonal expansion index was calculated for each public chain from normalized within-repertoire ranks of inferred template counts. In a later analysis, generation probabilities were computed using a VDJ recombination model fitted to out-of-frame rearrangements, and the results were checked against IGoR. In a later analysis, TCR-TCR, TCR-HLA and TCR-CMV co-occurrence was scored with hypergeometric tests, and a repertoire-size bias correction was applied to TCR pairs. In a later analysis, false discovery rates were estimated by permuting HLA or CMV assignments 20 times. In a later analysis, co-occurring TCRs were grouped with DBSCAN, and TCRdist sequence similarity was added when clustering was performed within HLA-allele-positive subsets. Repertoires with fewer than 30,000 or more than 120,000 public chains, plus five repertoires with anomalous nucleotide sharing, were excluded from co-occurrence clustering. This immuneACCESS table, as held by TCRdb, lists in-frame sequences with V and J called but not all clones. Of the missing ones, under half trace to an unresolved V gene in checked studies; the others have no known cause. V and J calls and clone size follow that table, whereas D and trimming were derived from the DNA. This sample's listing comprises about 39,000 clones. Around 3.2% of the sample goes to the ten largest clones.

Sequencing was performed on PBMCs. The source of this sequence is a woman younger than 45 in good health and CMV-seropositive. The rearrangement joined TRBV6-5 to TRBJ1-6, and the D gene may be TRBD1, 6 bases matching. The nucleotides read TGTGCCAGCAGTTACTCGGGCAGGGGAGATTCACCCCTCCACTTT. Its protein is CASSYSGRGDSPLHF.